The 13 T cell receptor beta chains below all came from one sample that was sequenced in a study of T cell responses to AZD1222 COVID-19 vaccine (dated by TCRdb to the early 2020s). Reading the label with the study, this specimen's time point is: baseline before first vaccination. Library construction relied on the immunoSEQ multiplex PCR assay. TCRdb obtained this table from immuneACCESS and retained in-frame rearrangements with V and J assigned. These tables miss some clones; where compared with another copy, unresolved V genes account for less than half of the shortfall, and the remainder is unexplained. This sample comprises 200,000 to 300,000 clones, 90% to 95% of them detected only once. The top ten constitute less than 0.6% of the sample. The sample here was peripheral blood, taken on day 0 of AZD1222 vaccination. The receptors here all came from an adult in good health.

The chain links TRBV2 to TRBJ1-1; weak D call: TRBD1 (5 bases). V lost 6 bases, J lost 5 bases, and 16 bases lay in between. Germline lookup yields CDR1 SNHLY and CDR2 FYNNEI. The CDR3 sequence is 14 residues long. The CDR3 region is CASSPGWQGTEAFF. DNA of the CDR3: TGTGCCAGCAGCCCTGGGTGGCAGGGAACTGAAGCTTTCTTT.

This chain uses TRBV28 with TRBJ2-7; TRBD2 matches 12 bases. V trimming: 7 bases; J trimming: 2 bases; junction bases outside the gene matches: 6. This CDR3 region has 15 residues. CDR1 is MDHEN and CDR2 is SYDVKM in the germline V gene. CDR3 region: CASTRLAGVAYEQYF. The CDR3 nucleotides read TGTGCCAGCACCCGACTAGCGGGAGTTGCCTACGAGCAGTACTTC.

As for this clone: At one boundary the junction diverges from the germline segment, which might be a read error. The V gene is TRBV2, the J gene TRBJ2-3; 7 nucleotides line up with TRBD2. Germline V lookup: CDR1 SNHLY, CDR2 FYNNEI. This CDR3 region has 14 residues. DNA for the CDR3: TGTGCCAGCAGTCAAGCGGGAAAGGGAGATACGCAGTATTTT. Translation gives CASSQAGKGDTQYF.

The chain links TRBV2 to TRBJ2-1; 10 bases align to TRBD2. Germline loops: CDR1 SNHLY, CDR2 FYNNEI. CDR3 length: 17 residues. V dropped 6 bases and J dropped 4; count of bases not matched to a gene: 12. CDR3 protein: CASSGGLSGREYNEQFF. In nucleotides, the CDR3 is TGTGCCAGCAGCGGGGGCCTGAGCGGGAGGGAATACAATGAGCAGTTCTTC.

This clone has just one count. J is TRBJ1-1 and V is TRBV2; 8 positions agree with TRBD1. CDR3 length equals 14 residues. Germline V gene lookup returns CDR1 SNHLY and CDR2 FYNNEI. After removal of 4 bases from V and 4 bases from J, the junction contained 5 bases not matched to a gene. The CDR3 spells CASSGQGQGTEAFF. The CDR3, as DNA: TGTGCCAGCAGTGGACAGGGGCAGGGCACTGAAGCTTTCTTT. The full variable domain, in which reference TRBV2 and TRBJ1-1 provide the parts outside the CDR3, is EPEVTQTPSHQVTQMGQEVILRCVPISNHLYFYWYRQILGQKVEFLVSFYNNEISEKSEIFDDQFSVERPDGSNFTLKIRSTKLEDSAMYFCASSGQGQGTEAFFGQGTRLTVV.

This chain joins TRBV3-1 (or the pseudogene TRBV3-2) and TRBJ1-2, with TRBD1 matching 8 bases. Germline V gene lookup returns CDR1 LGHDT and CDR2 YNNKEL (reference sequence). V lost 1 base and J lost 5; bases outside the gene matches: 6. This CDR3 contains 15 residues. In DNA form, the CDR3 reads TGTGCCAGCAGCCAAGCGTTGGACAGGGTGTATGGCTACACCTTC. It translates to CASSQALDRVYGYTF.

The chain is built from TRBV7-2 and TRBJ1-2; 8 bases are shared with TRBD1. With V trimmed by 4 bases and J by 12 bases, 10 bases remained unmatched. The germline CDR1 and CDR2 sequences are SGHTA and FQGNSA. The CDR3 length is 13 residues. The CDR3 sequence: CASSSSTGARNTF. The DNA of the CDR3 is TGTGCCAGCAGCTCTTCGACAGGGGCACGGAACACCTTC. The variable domain in full, completed from reference TRBV7-2 and TRBJ1-2, reads GAGVSQSPSNKVTEKGKDVELRCDPISGHTALYWYRQSLGQGLEFLIYFQGNSAPDKSGLPSDRFSAERTGGSVSTLTIQRTQQEDSAVYLCASSSSTGARNTFGSGTRLTVV.

The rearrangement joins TRBV2 to TRBJ2-4; TRBD1 matches at 9 bases. Trimming cost V 7 bases and J 1 base; bases outside gene matches: 14. The CDR3 loop spans 18 amino acids. The germline gives CDR1 SNHLY, CDR2 FYNNEI. CDR3 in amino acids: CASTRDRGWGGAKNIQYF. The CDR3 bases are TGTGCCAGCACCCGAGACAGGGGGTGGGGTGGCGCCAAAAACATTCAGTACTTC.

The chain is built from TRBV7-3 and TRBJ2-7; D might be TRBD1 or TRBD2, each matching 5 bases. Per germline, CDR1 SGHTA and CDR2 FQGTGA. Trimming took off 3 bases at V and 0 bases at J, with 9 bases between the two ends. The CDR3 spans 14 residues. The CDR3 sequence is CASSLGPFSYEQYF. The CDR3 DNA is TGTGCCAGCAGCTTGGGACCGTTCTCCTACGAGCAGTACTTC.

This chain joins TRBV28 and TRBJ2-1; a weak D match, TRBD2 (5 bases). V was pared by 2 bases and J by 0 bases, with 8 bases between. This CDR3 is built from 15 residues. Germline CDR1 MDHEN, CDR2 SYDVKM. CDR3 sequence reads: CASSLKRSSYNEQFF. The CDR3, as DNA: TGTGCCAGCAGTTTAAAGCGGAGCTCCTACAATGAGCAGTTCTTC.

The chain combines TRBV7-2 with TRBJ1-5, with D tentatively TRBD1 (6 bases). The CDR3 has 14 residues. Germline CDR1 and CDR2: SGHTA and FQGNSA. V was shortened by 3 bases and J by 6 bases, with 12 bases between the two germline ends. The CDR3 here is CASSFGGAGQPQHF. CDR3 DNA: TGTGCCAGCAGCTTCGGGGGCGCGGGTCAGCCCCAGCATTTT.

This rearrangement joins TRBV7-2 to TRBJ2-2; 7 positions match TRBD2. With 4 bases clipped from V and 7 bases from J, the junction kept 9 bases outside the gene matches. Germline CDR1 is SGHTA and CDR2 is FQGNSA. The CDR3 extends over 15 amino acids. The CDR3 nucleotides are TGTGCCAGCAGCTCCTGGGAGGGAGACTACGGGGAGCTGTTTTTT. Translated: CASSSWEGDYGELFF.

The chain recombines TRBV7-9 with TRBJ1-5; 7 bases map to TRBD1. V shed 9 bases and J 2 bases; nucleotides not matched to a gene: 4. The length of the CDR3 is 13 residues. The germline CDR1 and CDR2 sequences are SEHNR and FQNEAQ (reference sequence). The CDR3 loop is CASQDRGNQPQHF. The CDR3 DNA sequence: TGTGCCAGTCAAGACAGGGGCAATCAGCCCCAGCATTTT.